These 30 T cell receptor beta chains came from one sample sequenced in a study of response to subunit inactivated influenza vaccine. TCRdb processed the RT-PCR reads anew with MiXCR; each CDR3 protein has one entry. Counted here are 280,000 or so distinct CDR3 sequences, roughly a fifth occurring once; the ten biggest clones make up about a tenth. Sequencing was performed on PBMCs from blood, taken approximately 20 months after vaccination. These receptors came from a man aged 50 to 69 who received an inactivated influenza vaccine.

The V and J genes are TRBV4-1 and TRBJ2-1; weak D call: TRBD2 (5 bases). The germline gives CDR1 MGHRA, CDR2 YSYEKL. Trimming stripped 5 bases from V and 4 bases from J, with 12 bases between. This CDR3 comprises 14 residues. CDR3 protein: CASSFQEAYNEQFF. The DNA for the CDR3 is TGCGCCAGCAGCTTCCAGGAGGCATACAATGAGCAGTTCTTC.

In its sample, this clonotype was seen a few times. This chain connects TRBV29-1 to TRBJ2-1, with 7 bases matching TRBD2. Unmatched junction bases numbered 4, after V lost 4 bases and J lost 4 bases. Germline assignment: CDR1 SQVTM and CDR2 ANQGSEA. The CDR3 loop spans 13 amino acids. The CDR3 region has the DNA TGCAGCGTTGGGCTAGCGGCTTACAATGAGCAGTTCTTC. Amino acids: CSVGLAAYNEQFF.

This clonotype was picked up a small number of times. The chain has TRBV12-3 or TRBV12-4 and TRBJ1-5; 7 bases fit TRBD1. The CDR3 spans 13 residues. V shed 11 bases and J 2 bases; nucleotides not matched to a gene: 6. The CDR3 DNA reads as TGTGCCTCAAAGGGGGCGCGCAATCAGCCCCAGCATTTT. Translating gives CASKGARNQPQHF.

J is TRBJ2-1 and V is TRBV19; D gene uncertain. Per the germline V gene, CDR1 is LNHDA and CDR2 is SQIVND (reference sequence). This CDR3 spans 15 amino acids. V dropped 1 base and J dropped 0 bases, with 7 bases sitting between them. CDR3 protein: CASSIGLSSYNEQFF. CDR3 bases: TGTGCCAGTAGTATAGGCCTGAGCTCCTACAATGAGCAGTTCTTC.

The chain uses TRBV4-2 and TRBJ2-7; D unresolved. The CDR3 sequence is 16 residues long. V was cut by 0 bases and J by 12 bases, with 24 bases left in between. Germline V gene lookup returns CDR1 LGHNA and CDR2 YNFKEQ. Here the CDR3 reads CASSQDFDGPPRRRYF. The CDR3 nucleotides read TGTGCCAGCAGCCAAGATTTTGATGGACCTCCACGAAGAAGGTACTTC.

In this sample, this clonotype turned up a few times. The chain recombines TRBV7-9 with TRBJ2-7, with a possible D match to TRBD1 (7 bases). From germline, CDR1 is SEHNR and CDR2 FQNEAQ (reference sequence). The CDR3 totals 15 residues. V gave up 1 base and J gave up 3 bases, with 13 bases separating them. The CDR3 region has the DNA TGTGCCAGCAGCTTAGTGGGCAGGGGGGACTACGAGCAGTACTTC. This gives the protein CASSLVGRGDYEQYF. Combining the CDR3 with reference TRBV7-9 and TRBJ2-7 gives the whole variable domain DTGVSQNPRHKITKRGQNVTFRCDPISEHNRLYWYRQTLGQGPEFLTYFQNEAQLEKSRLLSDRFSAERPKGSFSTLEIQRTEQGDSAMYLCASSLVGRGDYEQYFGPGTRLTVT.

This clonotype was seen only a few times. This rearrangement joins TRBV5-6 to TRBJ1-1, with a tentative D call TRBD1 (5 bases). Germline assignment: CDR1 SGHDT and CDR2 YYEEEE. The V end lost 4 bases, the J end lost 10 bases, and 11 bases lay between the germline ends. The length of the CDR3 is 11 residues. This chain's CDR3 is CASSIGGLAFF. In nucleotides, the CDR3 is TGTGCCAGCAGCATCGGGGGATTAGCTTTCTTT.

This clonotype turned up a few times. This sequence joins TRBV5-1 and TRBJ1-4; no clear D gene. Germline CDR1 and CDR2: SGHRS and YFSETQ. The length of the CDR3 is 14 residues. V gave up 7 bases and J gave up 5 bases, with 15 bases separating them. The CDR3 DNA follows: TGCGCCAGCCCCTTCAACGCCCAAAATGAAAAACTGTTTTTT. Its protein product is CASPFNAQNEKLFF.

This clonotype was counted many times. The chain is built from TRBV4-2 and TRBJ1-1; 8 nucleotides agree with TRBD1. The germline CDR1 and CDR2 sequences are LGHNA and YNFKEQ. V gave up 1 base and J gave up 7 bases; unmatched junction bases: 8. There are 15 residues in the CDR3. The CDR3 nucleotides are TGTGCCAGCAGCCAAGGGACAGGGATTGTGAGTGAAGCTTTCTTT. This encodes CASSQGTGIVSEAFF.

Here the CDR3 reads CAISERGDTGELFF. The CDR3 nucleotides read TGTGCCATCAGTGAGCGGGGAGACACCGGGGAGCTGTTTTTT. The chain links TRBV10-3 to TRBJ2-2; D perhaps matches TRBD2 (5 bases). This CDR3 is 14 amino acids long. V shed 2 bases and J shed 3 bases, with 7 bases lying between them. The germline V gene encodes CDR1 ENHRY and CDR2 SYGVKD.

The chain recombines TRBV28 with TRBJ2-7, with D possibly TRBD1 on 6 matching bases. Germline V gene lookup returns CDR1 MDHEN and CDR2 SYDVKM. V dropped 3 bases and J dropped 0 bases, with 12 bases sitting between them. The CDR3 extends over 15 amino acids. The CDR3 DNA is TGTGCCAGCAGTTTTTCGTCAGGGGACTCCTACGAGCAGTACTTC. Translated: CASSFSSGDSYEQYF. Full variable domain (outside the CDR3, taken from reference TRBV28 and TRBJ2-7): DVKVTQSSRYLVKRTGEKVFLECVQDMDHENMFWYRQDPGLGLRLIYFSYDVKMKEKGDIPEGYSVSREKKERFSLILESASTNQTSMYLCASSFSSGDSYEQYFGPGTRLTVT.

This clonotype occurred a few times. V gene TRBV28 combines with J gene TRBJ2-1; a possible D gene is TRBD2 (5 bases). Germline values: CDR1 MDHEN, CDR2 SYDVKM. Trimming stripped 7 bases from V and 6 bases from J, with 13 bases between. The CDR3 spans 13 residues. The CDR3 DNA is TGTGCCAGCACCGAAACTAGTTCCAATGAGCAGTTCTTC. Its translation is CASTETSSNEQFF.

This clonotype showed up just a few times. This chain joins TRBV5-1 and TRBJ2-5, with D perhaps matching TRBD2 (5 bases). Germline V gene sequence: CDR1 SGHRS, CDR2 YFSETQ. The V end was cut by 0 bases, the J end by 5 bases, with 14 bases between. The CDR3 runs 15 residues. The CDR3 region has the DNA TGCGCCAGCAGCTTGGGACCCCGGGGAGAGGAGACCCAGTACTTC. Translated, it gives CASSLGPRGEETQYF.

The V call is TRBV4-2, the J call TRBJ1-6, with TRBD1 matching 7 bases. The CDR3 covers 17 residues. After removal of 2 bases from V and 15 bases from J, the junction contained 19 bases not matched to a gene. Germline CDR1 reads LGHNA; CDR2 reads YNFKEQ. For the CDR3, the DNA is TGTGCCAGCAGCCAACGGCTCAACACAGGGGTAGCAGAGCTCCTCCACTTT. This gives the protein CASSQRLNTGVAELLHF.

This rearrangement joins TRBV20-1 to TRBJ1-2, with a weak D call TRBD1 (6 bases). The CDR3 consists of 14 residues. The V end lost 6 bases, the J end lost 6 bases, and 20 bases lay between the germline ends. The germline V gene encodes CDR1 DFQATT and CDR2 SNEGSKA (reference sequence). DNA of the CDR3: TGCAGTGCGACAGGAGGGGAGGGTGTACATGGCTACACCTTC. Its protein product is CSATGGEGVHGYTF.

The chain combines TRBV6-5 with TRBJ2-3; D gene unclear. V was trimmed by 10 bases and J by 2 bases, leaving 10 bases between them. The CDR3 runs 12 residues. The germline gives CDR1 MNHEY, CDR2 SVGAGI. CDR3 in DNA: TGTGCCACACGGGCAGACACAGATACGCAGTATTTT. Protein sequence: CATRADTDTQYF.

The chain couples TRBV20-1 to TRBJ2-6, with 8 bases matching TRBD1. V shed 6 bases, J shed 3 bases, and the junction held 13 bases outside the gene matches. Germline CDR1 DFQATT, CDR2 SNEGSKA (reference sequence). The CDR3 length is 17 residues. CDR3 in amino acids: CSAYGQGVSSGANVLTF. CDR3 DNA: TGCAGTGCCTACGGACAGGGAGTCTCTAGTGGGGCCAACGTCCTGACTTTC.

This chain uses TRBV4-1 with TRBJ2-3, with 9 bases lining up with TRBD2. This CDR3 region has 17 residues. The germline gives CDR1 MGHRA, CDR2 YSYEKL. V lost 1 base, J lost 2 bases, and 7 bases stayed unmatched. The CDR3 DNA sequence: TGCGCCAGCAGCCAAGTTCGTCTAGCGGGAAACACAGATACGCAGTATTTT. Its protein is CASSQVRLAGNTDTQYF.

This clonotype was counted between two and nine times. The chain recombines TRBV27 with TRBJ1-2; tentative D call: TRBD1 (6 bases). The CDR3 spans 14 residues. Trimming stripped 5 bases from V and 8 bases from J, with 18 bases between. CDR1 MNHEY and CDR2 SMNVEV come from the germline V gene (reference sequence). The CDR3 reads CASSPHRAGAGYTF. The CDR3 nucleotides read TGTGCCAGCAGTCCACACCGGGCAGGGGCCGGCTACACCTTC.

The table lists this clonotype with many counts. The chain employs TRBV4-3 and TRBJ1-2; 10 nucleotides agree with TRBD1. CDR1 and CDR2 (germline): LGHNA, YSLEER. V trimming: 4 bases; J trimming: 5 bases; junction bases outside the gene matches: 7. The CDR3 has 15 residues. CDR3 bases: TGCGCCAGCAGCCGGACGGGACAGGGGACTTATGGCTACACCTTC. It is translated as CASSRTGQGTYGYTF.

The chain recombines TRBV5-5 with TRBJ1-1; TRBD1 aligns across 12 bases. V lost 0 bases to trimming and J lost 1 base; unmatched junction nucleotides: 4. Per germline, CDR1 SGHKS and CDR2 YYEKEE (reference sequence). The CDR3 is 17 residues long. CDR3 DNA sequence: TGTGCCAGCAGCTTGGGTTTGGGACAGGGGGCGAACACTGAAGCTTTCTTT. It encodes CASSLGLGQGANTEAFF.

This sequence joins TRBV28 and TRBJ2-3; tentatively, D is TRBD1 (5 bases). With 5 bases removed from V and 3 bases from J, the gap between germline ends came to 12 bases. Looked up from germline, CDR1 is MDHEN and CDR2 is SYDVKM. The CDR3 covers 14 residues. The CDR3 nucleotides read TGTGCCAGCAGTCCTACCCACAGGACAGATACGCAGTATTTT. Its translation is CASSPTHRTDTQYF.

In its sample, this clonotype ranks as medium-sized. DNA for the CDR3: TGTGCCAGCAGCCCAGGGCAGGGTGTCGGGAACACTGAAGCTTTCTTT. It encodes CASSPGQGVGNTEAFF. V usage is TRBV27 and J usage is TRBJ1-1, with TRBD1 as a possible D gene (5 bases). The CDR3 has 16 amino acids. V was trimmed by 6 bases and J by 1 base, leaving 18 bases between them. Germline V gene sequence: CDR1 MNHEY, CDR2 SMNVEV (reference sequence).

V and J are TRBV2 and TRBJ1-2; D is uncertain. Per germline, CDR1 SNHLY and CDR2 FYNNEI. V lost 5 bases and J 8 bases, leaving 15 bases between the germline ends. This CDR3 region has 13 residues. This chain's CDR3 is CASSPGKRGGYTF. The CDR3 DNA reads TGTGCCAGCAGTCCGGGGAAGAGAGGAGGCTACACCTTC.

This clonotype was observed a handful of times. The gene calls are TRBV5-1 and TRBJ1-3; D is unresolved. Trimming pared 4 bases from V and 8 bases from J, leaving 13 bases between. Germline V gives CDR1 SGHRS, CDR2 YFSETQ. The CDR3 covers 13 residues. CDR3 sequence (DNA): TGCGCCAGCAGCCCAGCAACGTGGGACACCATATATTTT. Its translation: CASSPATWDTIYF.

The chain employs TRBV12-3 or TRBV12-4 and TRBJ2-2, with TRBD1 identical over 9 bases. The length of the CDR3 is 17 residues. The V segment lost 7 bases and the J segment 7 bases; nucleotides outside the gene matches: 16. The DNA of the CDR3 is TGTGCCAGCACCCTCCACTCCTGGGACAGGGTGGTCGGGGAGCTGTTTTTT. Protein sequence: CASTLHSWDRVVGELFF.

This clonotype came up many times. At one of its ends the junction is not consistent with the germline gene, which may arise from a read error. The V gene is TRBV12-3 or TRBV12-4, the J gene TRBJ1-1; TRBD1 is a possible D gene (6 bases). The CDR3 extends over 13 amino acids. CDR3 loop: CASSLAGDTEAFF. CDR3 sequence (DNA): TGTGCCAGCAGTCTAGCAGGGGACACTGAAGCTTTCTTT.

This clonotype has a count of ten or more. The rearrangement uses TRBV12-5 and TRBJ1-1; the D is unclear. The V and J ends lost 5 bases and 5 bases respectively, with 12 bases between them. This CDR3 spans 13 amino acids. The germline V gene encodes CDR1 LGHNT and CDR2 FRNRAP. The CDR3 here is CASGLDGWTEAFF. CDR3 coding DNA: TGTGCTAGTGGTCTGGACGGATGGACTGAAGCTTTCTTT.

The rearrangement uses TRBV20-1 and TRBJ2-3; 8 bases agree with TRBD2. CDR1 and CDR2 (germline): DFQATT, SNEGSKA (reference sequence). CDR3 length: 15 residues. J gave up 4 bases and V 4 bases, and 10 bases lay outside the gene matches. This chain's CDR3 is CSAKPVSGISDTQYF. CDR3 DNA sequence: TGCAGTGCTAAACCGGTTAGCGGGATCTCAGATACGCAGTATTTT.

This chain connects TRBV5-1 to TRBJ2-2; the match to TRBD1 covers 8 bases. Germline CDR1 SGHRS, CDR2 YFSETQ. This CDR3 region has 17 residues. J lost 4 bases, V lost 4 bases, and 12 bases had no gene match. The CDR3 sequence: CASSLAAGTGVTGELFF. DNA for the CDR3: TGCGCCAGCAGCCTGGCCGCCGGGACAGGAGTCACCGGGGAGCTGTTTTTT.